This TCR beta chain was captured by sequencing in a study of blood T cell repertoires in COVID-19 (dated by TCRdb to about 2020). Notes on the research overall: Samples from collaborators originated in the United States, Italy and Spain and spanned both the acute and convalescent phases of COVID-19. Where HLA class I and class II types were available, the types were taken from metadata supplied by the sample provider, not from assay-based typing. The material from the prospective study consisted of cDNA or gDNA derived from T cells, B-cell-depleted T cells, or PBMCs. The samples were drawn from the first 160 participants of the ongoing ImmuneRACE study and from 950 to 1,500 subjects provided by 6 global collaborators. The repertoires were made available in a free public database intended to serve as a resource for research on the immune response to SARS-CoV-2. Deeply sampled blood TCRbeta repertoires from subjects exposed to, actively infected with, or recovered from COVID-19 were included in the dataset. Sample metadata almost always included a de-identified subject ID, COVID-19 status, age in years and sex.

Broader findings and caveats from the paper: The quantity of clinical and demographic metadata differed by source and by participant and was supplied without curation.

In the prospective study, participants were about 18 to 100 years old, resided in fewer than 25 geographic areas of the United States, and were enrolled through a virtual design. To assign participants to cohorts, the prospective study relied on clinical history that participants themselves reported in a screening survey and a study questionnaire. Recovered participants in ImmuneRACE Cohort 3 were defined by two consecutive negative NP/OP PCR tests, clearance by a healthcare professional, or resolution of symptoms. In the prospective study, mobile phlebotomists collected whole blood, serum and a nasopharyngeal or oropharyngeal swab from each participant. Prospective study participants could optionally give additional blood draws and questionnaires over an approximately two-month period. Blood samples from the prospective study were shipped frozen or at room temperature prior to DNA extraction.

The immunoSEQ Assay, a bias-controlled multiplex PCR, was used to amplify TCRbeta CDR3 regions from genomic DNA. The published analysis was carried out like this. Nucleated cell counts per sample were estimated from amplification of reference gene primers within the assay. Sequence reads were collapsed and filtered to measure the absolute abundance of every unique TCRbeta CDR3 rearrangement. For each sample, productive Simpson clonality was calculated as the square root of Simpson's diversity index over productive rearrangements. TCRdb carries this immuneACCESS record with in-frame sequences only. Its versions omit some clonotypes, under half of them owing to an unresolved V gene in the studies checked, with the rest unexplained. Clonal size and the V and J genes are those of that table, whereas D and trimming came from the DNA. The sample includes over 150,000 clones, with about four fifths observed a single time. The ten biggest clones cover roughly 3.4% of the sample.

As concerns this clone: Its antigen is unknown. Per-base quality was not reported, and no clone a single base away is much larger than it.

V and J are trimmed by 5 bases and 10 bases, and the gene matches miss 10 bases of the junction. The CDR3 goes from the cysteine to the phenylalanine over 14 residues. Left in the record is the CDR3 DNA by itself, 42 bases read in frame from the first base. From a lookup of the germline V gene, CDR1 and CDR2 are KGHDR and SFDVKD. The sequence was obtained from a woman in her sixties or seventies who had recovered from COVID-19. The chain links TRBV24-1 with TRBJ2-1, with 7 bases in between that match TRBD1. Sequencing used PBMCs or T cells enriched from blood (not recorded which). This receptor has the CDR3 CATSAPTGLEEQFF. The DNA sequence is TGTGCCACCAGTGCACCGACAGGGCTCGAGGAGCAGTTCTTC.